This passage covers 3 T cell receptor beta chains from one sample sequenced in a study of T cell repertoires in cytomegalovirus infection. TCRdb analysed the reads with MiXCR anew, one entry per CDR3 protein. The sample contains more than 250,000 distinct CDR3 sequences, approximately 15% of which appear only once. The sequencing input was PBMCs. These receptors originate from a human donor in good health (CMV status not recorded). Some clones in this sample may be carry-over from other donors' samples.

This clonotype was seen many times. The rearrangement joins TRBV7-9 to TRBJ2-5; D is unclear. The V end lost 5 bases, the J end lost 0 bases, and 7 bases lay between the germline ends. The CDR3 spans 13 residues. Germline V gives CDR1 SEHNR, CDR2 FQNEAQ (reference sequence). The CDR3 DNA is TGTGCCAGCAGCCCCCGGGACCAAGAGACCCAGTACTTC. Translation gives CASSPRDQETQYF. Filled out from reference TRBV7-9 and TRBJ2-5, the complete variable domain reads DTGVSQNPRHKITKRGQNVTFRCDPISEHNRLYWYRQTLGQGPEFLTYFQNEAQLEKSRLLSDRFSAERPKGSFSTLEIQRTEQGDSAMYLCASSPRDQETQYFGPGTRLLVL.

The rearrangement links TRBV24-1 to TRBJ2-1, with 9 nucleotides matching TRBD2. This CDR3 region has 13 residues. V shed 11 bases, J shed 6 bases, and the junction held 7 bases outside the gene matches. Germline CDR1 and CDR2: KGHDR and SFDVKD. CDR3 in amino acids: CAIPGLASNEQFF. CDR3 bases: TGTGCCATCCCGGGACTAGCCAGCAATGAGCAGTTCTTC.

Only a few counts were recorded for this clonotype. The CDR3 is CSARRREDLSSYEQYF. The CDR3 nucleotides are TGCAGTGCTAGAAGGAGAGAGGATTTGAGCTCCTACGAGCAGTACTTC. The chain has TRBV20-1 and TRBJ2-7; D is undetermined. There are 16 residues in the CDR3. Trimming cost V 2 bases and J 0 bases, with 17 bases left between them. The V gene's germline CDR1 is DFQATT and CDR2 SNEGSKA (reference sequence).